This T cell receptor (beta chain) was obtained from a study of T cell responses to AZD1222 COVID-19 vaccine. On the study more broadly: Second-dose recipients at about 4 or about 12 weeks were treated as one pooled group. Study-wide points: Unmutated variant regions are reportedly targeted by nearly half of spike-specific TCRs. Baseline antibody screening turned up just a handful of seropositive AZD1222 recipients. There were repertoire samples only from the period after the peak T cell response.

Between the trimmed V and J ends, which lost 1 base and 6 bases, there was a span of 16 bases. Per the germline V gene, CDR1 is LGHDT and CDR2 is YNNKEL (reference sequence). CDR3 length: 15 residues. In the case of this clone: The target antigen is unknown.

Some clones are missing from TCRdb's copy, which holds only in-frame ones; the method was immunoSEQ multiplex PCR. Of 120,000 to 150,000 clones in the sample, around nine tenths are singletons; the top ten hold more than 1.4%. This chain joins TRBV3-1 (or the pseudogene TRBV3-2) and TRBJ2-7, with D tentatively TRBD1 or TRBD2 (6 bases each). The origin of this receptor is an adult in good health. Sequencing used peripheral blood, obtained on day 0 of AZD1222 vaccination. This CDR3 reads CASSQGLGGRGEQYF. In nucleotides, the CDR3 is TGTGCCAGCAGCCAAGGGTTAGGGGGGAGAGGCGAGCAGTACTTC.